This TCR beta chain was documented in a study of blood T cell repertoires in COVID-19. V lost 5 bases and J 3 bases, leaving 14 bases between the germline ends. This CDR3 has 15 residues. Germline V gene sequence: CDR1 MDHEN, CDR2 SYDVKM. Authors' analysis steps: Estimates of nucleated cell counts were drawn from the amplification of reference gene primers. Sequencing used immunoSEQ multiplex PCR; TCRdb keeps in-frame clones, though not all of them. Clone size and V and J calls were adopted from that table, with D and trimming inferred from the DNA. The data show tens of thousands of clones, about four fifths seen once.

The clonotype comes from a woman in her 70s with acute or convalescent COVID-19. V and J are TRBV28 and TRBJ2-1; no reliable D call. Sequenced sample: peripheral blood. For the CDR3, the DNA is TGTGCCAGCAGTCCCACTACGCGGATCTACAATGAGCAGTTCTTC. Amino acid sequence: CASSPTTRIYNEQFF. Drawing the rest from reference TRBV28 and TRBJ2-1, the complete variable domain is DVKVTQSSRYLVKRTGEKVFLECVQDMDHENMFWYRQDPGLGLRLIYFSYDVKMKEKGDIPEGYSVSREKKERFSLILESASTNQTSMYLCASSPTTRIYNEQFFGPGTRLTVL.